This T cell receptor beta chain was captured by sequencing in a study of OX40 agonist ivuxolimab in advanced cancers. The data were produced by immunoSEQ multiplex PCR, yet TCRdb's version contains in-frame clones alone and is incomplete. In the table there are fewer than 55,000 clones, approximately 84% of which are singletons. Peripheral blood came from all dose cohorts at three timepoints. On this clone itself: Its antigen is still unknown.

Trimming took 0 bases from V and 4 from J, leaving 12 bases between them. The germline gives CDR1 MGHRA, CDR2 YSYEKL. This CDR3 contains 15 residues. Study findings and constraints: Circulating CD4+ and CD8+ T cells showed clonal expansion by week 6 at 0.1 to 3.0 mg/kg. CD8+ T cells (on average) carried more expanded clones than CD4+ T cells. With doses of 0.1-3.0 mg/kg, partial responders showed among the lowest clonal expansion.

V is TRBV4-1 and J is TRBJ1-2, with a tentative D call TRBD1 (6 bases). The material sequenced was CD4+ or CD8+ T cells sorted from blood, taken in a trial of the OX40 agonist ivuxolimab. The origin of this receptor is an adult with an advanced solid tumor such as melanoma, head and neck, liver or kidney cancer. The CDR3 loop reads CASSQESGAGYGYTF. The DNA of the CDR3 is TGCGCCAGCAGCCAAGAGTCGGGGGCCGGCTATGGCTACACCTTC.